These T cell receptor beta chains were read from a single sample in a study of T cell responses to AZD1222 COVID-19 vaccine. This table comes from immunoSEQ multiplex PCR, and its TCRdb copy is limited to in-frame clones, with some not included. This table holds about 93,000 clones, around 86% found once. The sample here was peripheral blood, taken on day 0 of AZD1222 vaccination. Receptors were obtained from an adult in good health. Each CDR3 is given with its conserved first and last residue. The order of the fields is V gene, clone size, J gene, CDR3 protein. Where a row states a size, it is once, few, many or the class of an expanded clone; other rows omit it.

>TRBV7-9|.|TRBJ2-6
CASSSRPPNGANVLTF
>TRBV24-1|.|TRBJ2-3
CATSGLGRSARGTDTQYF
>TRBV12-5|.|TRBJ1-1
CASSSRTANTEAFF
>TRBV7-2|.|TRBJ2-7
CASTPPGLAGGNEQYF
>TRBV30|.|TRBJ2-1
CAWTFGYGGRNEQFF
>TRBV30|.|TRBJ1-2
CAWSATGNPGGYTF
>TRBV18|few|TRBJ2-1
CASSPSTSSYNEQFF
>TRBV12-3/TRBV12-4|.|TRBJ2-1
CASSLGSGNEQFF
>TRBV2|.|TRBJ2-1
CASNPGTQDYNEQFF
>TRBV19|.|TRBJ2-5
CASSESVAGQTQYF
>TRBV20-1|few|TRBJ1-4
CSALGNEKLFF
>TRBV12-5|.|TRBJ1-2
CASGLPGRPLDTF
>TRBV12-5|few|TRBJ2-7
CASGRDSYEQYF
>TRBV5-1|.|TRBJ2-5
CASSPGRLAHETQYF
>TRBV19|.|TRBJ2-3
CASIGTSGLNTDTQYF
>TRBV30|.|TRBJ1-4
CASRRAANEKLFF
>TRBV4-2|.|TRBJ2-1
CASSQRLAGPSYNEQFF
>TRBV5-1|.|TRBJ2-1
CASSSQGENYNEQFF
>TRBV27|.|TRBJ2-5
CASNPGRFPETQYF
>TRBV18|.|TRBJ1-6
CASSPIEDRVSSPLHF
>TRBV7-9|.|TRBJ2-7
CASSLPRQGQGYYEQYF
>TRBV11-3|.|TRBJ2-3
CASSRTSGGSTDTQYF
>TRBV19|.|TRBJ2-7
CASSIDSRTYEQYF
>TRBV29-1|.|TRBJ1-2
CSARQGGYGYTF
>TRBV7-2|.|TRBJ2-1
CASSPVGTSGGAVEQFF
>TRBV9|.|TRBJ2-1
CASSLSGSSYNEQFF
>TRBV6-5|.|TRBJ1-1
CASSAMDTEAFF
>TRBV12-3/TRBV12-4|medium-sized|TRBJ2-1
CASSPTTVNEQFF
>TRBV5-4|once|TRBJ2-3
CASSPSGGAGSDTQYF
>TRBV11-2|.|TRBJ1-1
CASSPRQNGNTEAFF
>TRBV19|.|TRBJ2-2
CASSLYGRGQNTGELFF
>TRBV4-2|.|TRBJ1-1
CASSQDRIQGLPEAFF
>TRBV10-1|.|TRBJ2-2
CASSAGGTNTGELFF
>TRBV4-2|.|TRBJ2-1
CASSQERPPGNEQFF
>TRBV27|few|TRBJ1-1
CASSLLGQREAFF
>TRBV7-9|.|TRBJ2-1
CASRSGLHNEQFF
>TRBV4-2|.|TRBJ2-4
CASSQSLAGAIGGKQNIQYF